Listed below are T cell receptor gamma chains from one sample, sequenced in a study of Vδ1+ human thymocytes. TCRdb re-processed the multiplex PCR reads using CATT. The sample yields some 22,000 gamma-chain clones, approximately 14% seen once. The sample taken for sequencing was Vdelta1+ gamma-delta thymocytes from the thymus. These receptors were obtained from a child in the first two years of life who had congenital heart surgery. Each CDR3 is given with its conserved first and last residue. Not all rows give a size; the values are once, few, many and, for expanded clones, a class.

clone size	V gene	J gene	CDR3 DNA	CDR3 protein
few	TRGV9	TRGJ1/TRGJ2	TGTGCCTTGTGGGAGGTGCCTCATAAGAAACTCTTT	CALWEVPHKKLF
NA	TRGV5	TRGJ1/TRGJ2	TGTGCCACCTGGGACGATGGGAATTATTATAAGAAACTCTTT	CATWDDGNYYKKLF
NA	TRGV5	TRGJ1/TRGJ2	TGTGCCACCTGGGACAGGCGACGTTATTATAAGAAACTCTTT	CATWDRRRYYKKLF
medium-sized	TRGV2	TRGJ1/TRGJ2	TGTGCCACCTGGGACGGGCGGGGGAAACTCTTT	CATWDGRGKLF
few	TRGV3	TRGJ1/TRGJ2	TGTGCCACCTGGGACAGGCCCATTTATTATAAGAAACTCTTT	CATWDRPIYYKKLF
few	TRGV8	TRGJ1/TRGJ2	TGTGCCACCTGGGATAGGCCGAATAAGAAACTCTTT	CATWDRPNKKLF
few	TRGV4	TRGJ1/TRGJ2	TGTGCCACCTGGAGCATGAATTATTATAAGAAACTCTTT	CATWSMNYYKKLF
NA	TRGV2	TRGJP2	TGTGCCACCTGGGACGGGCTCCGTAGTGATTGGATCAAGACGTTT	CATWDGLRSDWIKTF
NA	TRGV9	TRGJ1/TRGJ2	TGTGCCTTGTGGGAGAACGGCGCCCGGGGGAAACTCTTT	CALWENGARGKLF
few	TRGV4	TRGJ1/TRGJ2	TGTGCCACCTGGGATCGGGGGGTTGAGAAACTCTTT	CATWDRGVEKLF
NA	TRGV2	TRGJ1/TRGJ2	TGTGCCACCTGGGACGGGCCATATAAGAAACTCTTT	CATWDGPYKKLF
few	TRGV3	TRGJP2	TGTGCCACCTGGTCCCGGGGGGTGGGGTATAGTAGTGATTGGATCAAGACGTTT	CATWSRGVGYSSDWIKTF
NA	TRGV9	TRGJ1/TRGJ2	TGTGCCTTGTGGGAGGTGCAAGGCCGGGCTAAGAAACTCTTT	CALWEVQGRAKKLF
few	TRGV9	TRGJP	TGTGCCTTGTGGACGCAAGAGTTGGGCAAAAAAATCAAGGTATTT	CALWTQELGKKIKVF
few	TRGV9	TRGJ1/TRGJ2	TGTGCCTTGTGGGGCGGTAAACTCTTT	CALWGGKLF
NA	TRGV9	TRGJ1/TRGJ2	TGTGCCTTGTGGGAGGTGGTCAGCTTTGGTTATAAGAAACTCTTT	CALWEVVSFGYKKLF
NA	TRGV9	TRGJ1/TRGJ2	TGTGCCTTGTGGGAGGTGCATGCTTATTATAAGAAACTCTTT	CALWEVHAYYKKLF
medium-sized	TRGV3	TRGJ1/TRGJ2	TGTGCCACCTGGGACCCTTATTATAAGAAACTCTTT	CATWDPYYKKLF
NA	TRGV4	TRGJ1/TRGJ2	TGTGCCACCTGGGATGACATCATAGGTAAGAAACTCTTT	CATWDDIIGKKLF
few	TRGV2	TRGJ1/TRGJ2	TGTGCCACCTGGGACGGGCGGAATAAGAAACTCTTT	CATWDGRNKKLF
NA	TRGV4	TRGJ1/TRGJ2	TGTGCCACCTGGGATGACGATAAACTCTTT	CATWDDDKLF
NA	TRGV2	TRGJ1/TRGJ2	TGTGCCACCTGGGACGTCTCGAGGAAACTCTTT	CATWDVSRKLF
NA	TRGV4	TRGJ1/TRGJ2	TGTGCCACCTGGGATTTTCTTTTGGCTTATTATAAGAAACTCTTT	CATWDFLLAYYKKLF
few	TRGV8	TRGJ1/TRGJ2	TGTGCCACCTGGGATAAGGAGGGTTATAAGAAACTCTTT	CATWDKEGYKKLF
NA	TRGV4	TRGJ1/TRGJ2	TGTGCCACCTGGAATGGGTCGTTGTCGTATTATAAGAAACTCTTT	CATWNGSLSYYKKLF
NA	TRGV3	TRGJ1/TRGJ2	TGTGCCACCTGGGACAGGCCGGGGCCCCTTGAGGGTGGTTATAAGAAACTCTTT	CATWDRPGPLEGGYKKLF
few	TRGV3	TRGJP2	TGTGCCACCTGGGACAGGAGAAGTAGTGATTGGATCAAGACGTTT	CATWDRRSSDWIKTF
NA	TRGV5	TRGJP2	TGTGCCACCTGGGACAGGCCACATAGTAGTGATTGGATCAAGACGTTT	CATWDRPHSSDWIKTF
few	TRGV9	TRGJP	TGTGCCTTGTGGACAGAGTTGGGCAAAAAAATCAAGGTATTT	CALWTELGKKIKVF
medium-sized	TRGV2	TRGJ1/TRGJ2	TGTGCCACCTGGGACGGGTATTATAAGAAACTCTTT	CATWDGYYKKLF
NA	TRGV8	TRGJ1/TRGJ2	TGTGCCCGCCCAAACAAGAAACTCTTT	CARPNKKLF
few	TRGV9	TRGJ1/TRGJ2	TGTGCCTTGTGGGAGGCACTCAATAAGAAACTCTTT	CALWEALNKKLF
NA	TRGV9	TRGJ1/TRGJ2	TGTGCCTTGTGGGAGGCCTCAAGCGGGGATTATAAGAAACTCTTT	CALWEASSGDYKKLF
NA	TRGV9	TRGJ1/TRGJ2	TGTGCCTTGTGGGAGGTGCGAACCCGGAATTATTATAAGAAACTCTTT	CALWEVRTRNYYKKLF
medium-sized	TRGV2	TRGJ1/TRGJ2	TGTGCCACCTGGGACGGGCGCTATAAGAAACTCTTT	CATWDGRYKKLF
few	TRGV8	TRGJ1/TRGJ2	TGTGCCACCTGGGATGTTGCCTTTGGTTATAAGAAACTCTTT	CATWDVAFGYKKLF
few	TRGV3	TRGJ1/TRGJ2	TGTGCCACCTGGGACATAAGTAAGAAACTCTTT	CATWDISKKLF
NA	TRGV4	TRGJ1/TRGJ2	TGTGCCACCTGGGTTTTGGAGAAACTCTTT	CATWVLEKLF
few	TRGV9	TRGJP2	TGTGCCTTGTGGGAGGGTAGTGATTGGATCAAGACGTTT	CALWEGSDWIKTF
NA	TRGV8	TRGJ1/TRGJ2	TGTGCCACCTGGGATACTGTTTATAAGAAACTCTTT	CATWDTVYKKLF
NA	TRGV2	TRGJP2	TGTGCCACCTGGGAATGGACTAGTGATCGGATCAAGACGTTT	CATWEWTSDRIKTF
NA	TRGV4	TRGJ1/TRGJ2	TGTGCCACCTGGGGCGGGGCGTATTATAAGAAACTCTTT	CATWGGAYYKKLF
few	TRGV4	TRGJP2	TGTGCCGCCTGGGAATTAAGTGATTGGATCAAGACGTTT	CAAWELSDWIKTF
NA	TRGV5	TRGJ1/TRGJ2	TGTGCCACCTGGGACCGAACCTATAAGAAACTCTTT	CATWDRTYKKLF
few	TRGV8	TRGJP1	TGTGCCACCTGGACAGGGTTGGTTTGGTTCAAGATATTT	CATWTGLVWFKIF
NA	TRGV4	TRGJ1/TRGJ2	TGTGCCACCTTCTTAACCAACTCGGGGAGGAAACTCTTT	CATFLTNSGRKLF
few	TRGV9	TRGJ1/TRGJ2	TGTGCCTTGTGGGAGATTCGAGGTTATAAGAAACTCTTT	CALWEIRGYKKLF
few	TRGV8	TRGJP2	TGTGCCACCTGGGATCGCGATTGGATCAAGACGTTT	CATWDRDWIKTF